The 25 T cell receptor beta chains in this list originate from one sample, sequenced in a study of blood T cell repertoires in COVID-19. TCRdb keeps only in-frame clones here, not all; method: immunoSEQ multiplex PCR. The data contain 80,000 to 100,000 clones, about 85% of them singletons. Specimen: peripheral blood. The receptors originated from a woman between 50 and 59 years old with active or convalescent COVID-19.

This rearrangement joins TRBV11-2 to TRBJ2-5, with 14 bases matching TRBD2. V shed 3 bases, J shed 5 bases, and the junction held 5 bases outside the gene matches. The CDR3 runs to 16 residues. Per the germline V gene, CDR1 is SGHAT and CDR2 is FQNNGV. CDR3 region: CASSLTSGGARETQYF. In DNA form, the CDR3 reads TGTGCCAGCAGCTTGACTAGCGGGGGGGCACGGGAGACCCAGTACTTC.

The rearrangement joins TRBV7-9 to TRBJ1-5, with D maybe TRBD1 (5 bases). V shed 6 bases and J shed 5 bases, with 8 bases lying between them. Per the germline V gene, CDR1 is SEHNR and CDR2 is FQNEAQ (reference sequence). The CDR3 extends over 12 amino acids. CDR3 sequence: CASRQGDQPQHF. The DNA for the CDR3 is TGTGCCAGCAGGCAGGGCGATCAGCCCCAGCATTTT.

The chain uses TRBV30 and TRBJ1-2; weak D call: TRBD1 (6 bases). Germline CDR1 GTSNPN, CDR2 SVGIG (reference sequence). V was cut by 0 bases and J by 4 bases, with 12 bases left in between. The CDR3 spans 14 residues. In DNA, the CDR3 is TGTGCCTGGAGTGTTGGGGGCGGACCCTATGGCTACACCTTC. This gives the protein CAWSVGGGPYGYTF.

The rearrangement uses TRBV10-3 and TRBJ1-1, with D perhaps TRBD1 (5 bases). Germline loops: CDR1 ENHRY, CDR2 SYGVKD. The germline V and J ends were trimmed by 8 bases and 1 base, with 17 bases remaining between them. The length of the CDR3 is 15 residues. This CDR3 is CAIQGSSGRNTEAFF. CDR3 nucleotides: TGTGCCATCCAGGGCTCCTCGGGCCGGAACACTGAAGCTTTCTTT.

The CDR3 loop reads CASSGSGDTNYGYTF. Written as DNA, the CDR3 is TGTGCCAGCAGCGGGAGTGGGGATACTAACTATGGCTACACCTTC. The rearrangement joins TRBV7-2 to TRBJ1-2; unclear D gene. Germline V gives CDR1 SGHTA, CDR2 FQGNSA. There are 15 residues in the CDR3. V dropped 5 bases and J dropped 0 bases, with 13 bases sitting between them.

This chain links TRBV5-1 with TRBJ1-5; TRBD1 agrees at 8 bases. The CDR3 covers 15 residues. Germline V gives CDR1 SGHRS, CDR2 YFSETQ. V shed 5 bases, J shed 2 bases, and the junction held 6 bases outside the gene matches. The CDR3 loop is CASSKAGQGNQPQHF. The CDR3 bases are TGCGCCAGCAGTAAAGCGGGACAGGGCAATCAGCCCCAGCATTTT. Drawing the rest from reference TRBV5-1 and TRBJ1-5, the complete variable domain is KAGVTQTPRYLIKTRGQQVTLSCSPISGHRSVSWYQQTPGQGLQFLFEYFSETQRNKGNFPGRFSGRQFSNSRSEMNVSTLELGDSALYLCASSKAGQGNQPQHFGDGTRLSIL.

V and J are TRBV25-1 and TRBJ1-5, with D perhaps TRBD1 (6 bases). Deletions cut 4 bases from V and 0 bases from J, with 10 bases between. The length of the CDR3 is 15 residues. Looked up from germline, CDR1 is MGHDK and CDR2 is SYGVNS. The CDR3 region is CASSGRGGSNQPQHF. The CDR3 DNA reads TGTGCCAGCAGTGGAAGGGGGGGTAGCAATCAGCCCCAGCATTTT.

This clone was counted only a few times. The genes are TRBV6-5 and TRBJ1-5; possibly TRBD1 for D (5 bases). Germline CDR1 and CDR2: MNHEY and SVGAGI. This CDR3 comprises 13 residues. V was trimmed by 5 bases and J by 5 bases, leaving 10 bases between them. DNA of the CDR3: TGTGCCAGCAGTCCTCGGGGGGATCAGCCCCAGCATTTT. Encoded protein: CASSPRGDQPQHF.

The chain recombines TRBV12-3 or TRBV12-4 with TRBJ1-2; D might be TRBD1 (5 bases). V lost 3 bases and J lost 2, with 7 bases in between. The CDR3 loop spans 13 amino acids. CDR3 sequence reads: CASSLGGNYGYTF. DNA for the CDR3: TGTGCCAGCAGTTTGGGGGGGAACTATGGCTACACCTTC.

The chain couples TRBV19 to TRBJ1-2; D unclear. The CDR3 consists of 11 residues. The germline gives CDR1 LNHDA, CDR2 SQIVND (reference sequence). The V end was cut by 6 bases, the J end by 4 bases, with 6 bases between. CDR3 protein: CASRTSYGYTF. Written as DNA, the CDR3 is TGTGCCAGTAGGACAAGCTATGGCTACACCTTC.

This clone was recorded only once. The chain links TRBV4-1 to TRBJ1-4, with a tentative D call TRBD1 (5 bases). Germline V gene data show CDR1 as MGHRA and CDR2 as YSYEKL. This CDR3 spans 13 amino acids. V gave up 7 bases and J gave up 3 bases, with 9 bases separating them. As DNA, the CDR3 is TGCGCCAGCACAGGGTTACCTAATGAAAAACTGTTTTTT. Its translation is CASTGLPNEKLFF.

This chain joins TRBV10-3 and TRBJ2-3, with D possibly matching TRBD1 (5 bases). The V and J ends lost 5 bases and 2 bases respectively, with 14 bases between them. The CDR3 consists of 15 residues. Germline values: CDR1 ENHRY, CDR2 SYGVKD. CDR3 loop: CAISLTASNTDTQYF. The CDR3 bases are TGTGCCATCAGTCTGACAGCGTCTAACACAGATACGCAGTATTTT.

The gene calls are TRBV7-2 and TRBJ2-3; 7 nucleotides match TRBD2. The CDR3 is 17 amino acids. Germline CDR1 reads SGHTA; CDR2 reads FQGNSA. With V trimmed by 5 bases and J by 1 base, 12 bases remained unmatched. CDR3 region: CASSPRGSGAGTDTQYF. The CDR3 nucleotides are TGTGCCAGCAGCCCACGAGGGAGCGGGGCTGGCACAGATACGCAGTATTTT.

The rearrangement joins TRBV5-4 to TRBJ2-7; 8 bases are shared with TRBD1. V gave up 1 base and J gave up 6 bases; unmatched junction bases: 6. The CDR3 spans 14 residues. Germline V gene sequence: CDR1 SGHNT, CDR2 YYREEE (reference sequence). Here the CDR3 DNA reads TGTGCCAGCAGCTTGACAACAGGGGGTTCCGAGCAGTACTTC. Translated: CASSLTTGGSEQYF.

This clone appeared a few times. The chain employs TRBV20-1 and TRBJ1-1; the D gene is possibly TRBD1 (5 bases). The germline CDR1 and CDR2 sequences are DFQATT and SNEGSKA (reference sequence). V was cut by 3 bases and J by 3 bases, with 14 bases left in between. The CDR3 is 14 amino acids. The DNA for the CDR3 is TGCAGTGCTAGTATGCCGGGGGGTGACACTGAAGCTTTCTTT. Residues: CSASMPGGDTEAFF.

The gene calls are TRBV5-6 and TRBJ1-5, with D possibly TRBD1 on 6 matching bases. Trimming took 0 bases from V and 0 from J, leaving 19 bases between them. The CDR3 spans 19 residues. CDR1 and CDR2 from the germline V gene are SGHDT and YYEEEE. The CDR3 sequence is CASSLGIARGSYSNQPQHF. CDR3 in DNA: TGTGCCAGCAGCTTGGGGATAGCAAGGGGGTCTTATAGCAATCAGCCCCAGCATTTT.

The rearrangement uses TRBV5-1 and TRBJ2-7, with D perhaps TRBD1 (6 bases). CDR1 SGHRS and CDR2 YFSETQ come from the germline V gene. V gave up 3 bases and J gave up 4 bases, with 11 bases separating them. This CDR3 is 13 amino acids long. The CDR3 DNA sequence: TGCGCCAGCAGCTCGTCCCAGGGGTACGAGCAGTACTTC. Its translation: CASSSSQGYEQYF.

The V gene is TRBV6-5, the J gene TRBJ1-2; D remains ambiguous. V was trimmed by 0 bases and J by 7 bases, leaving 12 bases between them. This CDR3 comprises 14 residues. The germline CDR1 and CDR2 sequences are MNHEY and SVGAGI. The CDR3 loop is CASSYSPGIGGYTF. CDR3 bases: TGTGCCAGCAGTTACTCCCCGGGGATCGGTGGCTACACCTTC.

CDR3 nucleotide sequence: TGTGCCAGCAGCAAAGCGACAGGGAAACGACAGCCCCAGCATTTT. Translating it yields CASSKATGKRQPQHF. This chain uses TRBV21-1 with TRBJ1-5; the table's TRBD1 call for D was not verified on the DNA. TRBV21-1 is a pseudogene segment. There are 15 residues in the CDR3.

This clone was seen once. The CDR3 is CASSFDRVSETQYF. The CDR3, as DNA: TGTGCCAGTAGTTTCGACAGGGTGTCGGAGACCCAGTACTTC. The chain employs TRBV19 and TRBJ2-5; TRBD1 aligns across 7 bases. The CDR3 is 14 amino acids. Germline V lookup: CDR1 LNHDA, CDR2 SQIVND (reference sequence). V shed 5 bases, J shed 5 bases, and the junction held 8 bases outside the gene matches.

V gene TRBV5-1 combines with J gene TRBJ1-1; D unresolved. The CDR3 extends over 15 amino acids. Germline V gives CDR1 SGHRS, CDR2 YFSETQ. The ends were cut back, 5 bases at V and 5 bases at J, with 19 bases in the middle. CDR3: CASSMGGIRETEAFF. The CDR3 bases are TGCGCCAGCAGTATGGGCGGGATTCGGGAAACTGAAGCTTTCTTT.

The chain recombines TRBV7-3 with TRBJ2-5, with a weak D call TRBD1 (5 bases). From germline, CDR1 is SGHTA and CDR2 FQGTGA. The CDR3 extends over 15 amino acids. V was trimmed by 2 bases and J by 1 base, leaving 11 bases between them. CDR3: CASSLGAGPQETQYF. CDR3 DNA: TGTGCCAGCAGCTTAGGGGCAGGGCCCCAAGAGACCCAGTACTTC.

This chain uses TRBV3-1 (or the pseudogene TRBV3-2) with TRBJ2-1; TRBD2 matches at 11 bases. Germline V CDR1 and CDR2: LGHDT, YNNKEL (reference sequence). The CDR3 covers 17 residues. V lost 0 bases and J lost 4; bases outside the gene matches: 5. The DNA for the CDR3 is TGTGCCAGCAGCCAAGATCGCCTAGCGGGGGGTTACAATGAGCAGTTCTTC. Residues: CASSQDRLAGGYNEQFF.

This clone has a single count. The gene calls are TRBV15 and TRBJ1-2; no firm D call. Per germline, CDR1 LNHNV and CDR2 YYDKDF (reference sequence). Between the trimmed V and J ends, which lost 0 bases and 0 bases, there was a span of 2 bases. CDR3 size: 13 residues. CDR3 nucleotides: TGTGCCACCAGCAGAGACGCTAACTATGGCTACACCTTC. It encodes CATSRDANYGYTF.

CDR3 nucleotide sequence: TGTGCCAGCAGCCAAGGCGGCTATGGCTACACCTTC. Translation: CASSQGGYGYTF. The rearrangement links TRBV14 to TRBJ1-2; D remains unclear. CDR3 length: 12 amino acids. The ends were cut back, 1 base at V and 4 bases at J, with 4 bases in the middle. Germline V CDR1 and CDR2: SGHDN, FVKESK.